The 29 T cell receptor beta chains below were found in one sample sequenced in a study of T cells in tuberculosis. Clones were read by immunoSEQ multiplex PCR, and TCRdb kept only the in-frame ones, dropping some. The sample has 85,000 to 90,000 clones; approximately 91% are singletons. Sorting used thawed, overnight-rested PBMC stained with anti-CD3, a viability dye and GMM-loaded CD1B tetramer. The CD1B tetramers carried C32 glucose monomycolate purified from Rhodococcus equi. Sequencing input: CD1b-GMM tetramer-negative cells sorted from PBMCs. Receptors were obtained from an adult woman with latent tuberculosis.

The rearrangement uses TRBV27 and TRBJ2-3; no definite D call. The CDR3 has 14 amino acids. Germline loops: CDR1 MNHEY, CDR2 SMNVEV (reference sequence). V was pared by 3 bases and J by 1 base, with 8 bases between. Written as DNA, the CDR3 is TGTGCCAGCAGTTTCAGGCCCCGCACAGATACGCAGTATTTT. Its translation is CASSFRPRTDTQYF.

The V call is TRBV30, the J call TRBJ1-1; tentative D call: TRBD1 (6 bases). CDR1 and CDR2 from the germline V gene are GTSNPN and SVGIG (reference sequence). The germline V and J ends were trimmed by 2 bases and 0 bases, with 13 bases remaining between them. There are 15 residues in the CDR3. The CDR3 DNA is TGTGCCTGGAGTCCCCCAGACAGGTTGAACACTGAAGCTTTCTTT. This gives the protein CAWSPPDRLNTEAFF. Combining the CDR3 with reference TRBV30 and TRBJ1-1 gives the whole variable domain SQTIHQWPATLVQPVGSPLSLECTVEGTSNPNLYWYRQAAGRGLQLLFYSVGIGQISSEVPQNLSASRPQDRQFILSSKKLLLSDSGFYLCAWSPPDRLNTEAFFGQGTRLTVV.

CDR3 residues: CASSSLASGGARETQYF. Here the CDR3 DNA reads TGTGCCAGCAGCTCTTTGGCTAGCGGGGGGGCAAGAGAGACCCAGTACTTC. V gene TRBV5-4 combines with J gene TRBJ2-5, with 12 bases aligning to TRBD2. V dropped 3 bases and J dropped 4; count of bases not matched to a gene: 10. This CDR3 contains 17 residues. Looked up from germline, CDR1 is SGHNT and CDR2 is YYREEE (reference sequence). Looking up the rest from reference TRBV5-4 and TRBJ2-5 gives the full variable domain: ETGVTQSPTHLIKTRGQQVTLRCSSQSGHNTVSWYQQALGQGPQFIFQYYREEENGRGNFPPRFSGLQFPNYSSELNVNALELDDSALYLCASSSLASGGARETQYFGPGTRLLVL.

V gene TRBV7-6 combines with J gene TRBJ1-3; TRBD1 matches 9 bases. Germline V gene sequence: CDR1 SGHVS, CDR2 FNYEAQ. Trimming cost V 1 base and J 0 bases; bases outside gene matches: 7. This CDR3 is 18 amino acids long. CDR3 sequence: CASSLGTGTGYSGNTIYF. DNA of the CDR3: TGTGCCAGCAGCTTAGGTACCGGGACAGGGTACTCTGGAAACACCATATATTTT.

J is TRBJ1-2 and V is TRBV6-6, with 9 bases aligning to TRBD1. Germline V lookup: CDR1 MNHNY, CDR2 SVGAGI (reference sequence). V shed 5 bases and J 8 bases; nucleotides not matched to a gene: 12. CDR3 length equals 15 residues. The CDR3: CASSPRDRVVWGYTF. The CDR3 DNA sequence: TGTGCCAGCAGTCCCCGGGACAGGGTTGTTTGGGGCTACACCTTC.

The chain combines TRBV13 with TRBJ2-7; 9 bases align to TRBD1. The germline gives CDR1 PRHDT, CDR2 FYEKMQ (reference sequence). This CDR3 is 14 amino acids long. V trimming: 4 bases; J trimming: 4 bases; junction bases outside the gene matches: 5. The DNA of the CDR3 is TGTGCCAGCAGCTCAACAGGGGGCAAGTACGAGCAGTACGTC. It specifies CASSSTGGKYEQYV.

CDR3 DNA sequence: TGTGCCAGCAGCGTCACAGGGAAAAGTTCCGGGGAGCTGTTTTTT. As protein: CASSVTGKSSGELFF. The rearrangement joins TRBV9 to TRBJ2-2; a weak D match, TRBD1 (6 bases). This CDR3 comprises 15 residues. From germline, CDR1 is SGDLS and CDR2 YYNGEE. V lost 2 bases to trimming and J lost 6 bases, with 14 bases between them.

The chain is built from TRBV6-7 and TRBJ2-7, with 8 bases identical to TRBD1. TRBV6-7 is an ORF, and what it does is uncertain. CDR3 size: 17 residues. The ends lost 5 bases at V and 2 bases at J; junction bases unmatched: 14. The CDR3 coding sequence is TGTGCCAGCAGTCCCCTCGGGACAGGTCATTGTCCCTACGAGCAGTACGTC. This encodes CASSPLGTGHCPYEQYV.

The V call is TRBV7-2, the J call TRBJ2-5, with D unresolved. With 0 bases removed from V and 1 base from J, the gap between germline ends came to 12 bases. From germline, CDR1 is SGHTA and CDR2 FQGNSA. This CDR3 contains 16 residues. This CDR3 is CASSLALSLLQETQYF. CDR3 nucleotide sequence: TGTGCCAGCAGCTTAGCGTTGAGCCTCCTCCAAGAGACCCAGTACTTC. Full variable domain (remainder filled in from reference TRBV7-2 and TRBJ2-5): GAGVSQSPSNKVTEKGKDVELRCDPISGHTALYWYRQSLGQGLEFLIYFQGNSAPDKSGLPSDRFSAERTGGSVSTLTIQRTQQEDSAVYLCASSLALSLLQETQYFGPGTRLLVL.

The V and J genes are TRBV6-1 and TRBJ1-2; weak D call: TRBD1 (5 bases). The CDR3 runs 11 residues. The V end was cut by 9 bases, the J end by 3 bases, with 8 bases between. Looked up from germline, CDR1 is MNHNS and CDR2 is SASEGT. The CDR3 nucleotides are TGTGCCAGTCAGGGTCACTATGGCTACACCTTC. This sequence encodes CASQGHYGYTF.

The chain employs TRBV28 and TRBJ2-1; D is perhaps TRBD1 (6 bases). V dropped 5 bases and J dropped 8 bases, with 16 bases sitting between them. This CDR3 spans 14 amino acids. Per the germline V gene, CDR1 is MDHEN and CDR2 is SYDVKM. The CDR3 DNA reads as TGTGCCAGCAGTCCCACAGGGAGCGGCGATGAGCAGTTCTTC. It translates to CASSPTGSGDEQFF.

The genes are TRBV2 and TRBJ2-7; 7 bases are shared with TRBD2. This CDR3 contains 14 residues. CDR1 is SNHLY, CDR2 FYNNEI, per germline. The V gene end was trimmed by 4 bases and the J gene end by 10 bases; junction bases not matched to a gene: 13. The CDR3 DNA follows: TGTGCCAGCAGTGTTATGTCAGGGAGGGCGAAACAGTACTTC. This translates into CASSVMSGRAKQYF.

J is TRBJ2-3 and V is TRBV12-5, with D perhaps TRBD1 (5 bases). In germline, CDR1 is LGHNT, CDR2 FRNRAP. Trimming pared 1 base from V and 2 bases from J, leaving 7 bases between. This CDR3 region has 14 residues. The CDR3: CASGLGQLTDTQYF. CDR3 in DNA: TGTGCTAGTGGTTTGGGACAGCTCACAGATACGCAGTATTTT.

This clone was seen a handful of times. V and J are TRBV19 and TRBJ2-7; 10 bases are shared with TRBD1. The CDR3 runs to 15 residues. Germline-derived CDR1 and CDR2 are LNHDA and SQIVND (reference sequence). V dropped 4 bases and J dropped 4; count of bases not matched to a gene: 7. Here the CDR3 reads CASSKPGQGIYEQYF. The CDR3 region has the DNA TGTGCCAGTAGTAAACCGGGACAGGGGATTTACGAGCAGTACTTC. The whole variable domain, remainder taken from reference TRBV19 and TRBJ2-7, is DGGITQSPKYLFRKEGQNVTLSCEQNLNHDAMYWYRQDPGQGLRLIYYSQIVNDFQKGDIAEGYSVSREKKESFPLTVTSAQKNPTAFYLCASSKPGQGIYEQYFGPGTRLTVT.

CDR3 nucleotide sequence: TGTGCCAGCAGCACCTCTAGCGGGGGAGGGGATACGCAGTATTTT. Translating gives CASSTSSGGGDTQYF. J is TRBJ2-3 and V is TRBV7-2; 10 bases are a match to TRBD2. This CDR3 comprises 15 residues. V gave up 5 bases and J gave up 6 bases; unmatched junction bases: 8. Germline CDR1 SGHTA, CDR2 FQGNSA.

The table lists this clone with a count of one. The chain recombines TRBV25-1 with TRBJ2-4, with D possibly TRBD2 on 5 matching bases. Germline CDR1 MGHDK, CDR2 SYGVNS. CDR3 length: 13 residues. The germline V and J ends were trimmed by 4 bases and 1 base, with 5 bases remaining between them. The CDR3 sequence is CASSGRAKNIQYF. For the CDR3, the DNA is TGTGCCAGCAGTGGGAGGGCCAAAAACATTCAGTACTTC.

This clone occurred once. This chain uses TRBV15 with TRBJ2-5; 7 bases fit TRBD2. The CDR3 spans 15 residues. Trimming removed 0 bases from V and 1 base from J; junction bases left unmatched: 2. Germline CDR1 LNHNV, CDR2 YYDKDF (reference sequence). CDR3: CATSREGGVQETQYF. The CDR3 DNA reads as TGTGCCACCAGCAGAGAGGGGGGGGTCCAAGAGACCCAGTACTTC. The variable domain in full, completed from reference TRBV15 and TRBJ2-5, reads DAMVIQNPRYQVTQFGKPVTLSCSQTLNHNVMYWYQQKSSQAPKLLFHYYDKDFNNEADTPDNFQSRRPNTSFCFLDIRSPGLGDTAMYLCATSREGGVQETQYFGPGTRLLVL.

This clone was counted a single time. The chain has TRBV29-1 and TRBJ1-2; D call uncertain. The CDR3 totals 14 residues. The ends were cut back, 5 bases at V and 1 base at J, with 14 bases in the middle. Germline V gene sequence: CDR1 SQVTM, CDR2 ANQGSEA. The CDR3 here is CSVNAHLDNYGYTF. CDR3 in DNA: TGCAGCGTTAACGCCCATTTAGATAACTATGGCTACACCTTC.

V usage is TRBV19 and J usage is TRBJ2-2, with D possibly being TRBD1 (6 bases). The germline V and J ends were trimmed by 5 bases and 3 bases, with 19 bases remaining between them. This CDR3 contains 17 residues. Germline V gene data show CDR1 as LNHDA and CDR2 as SQIVND (reference sequence). The CDR3 DNA sequence: TGTGCCAGTAGTGACTGGGGACAAGCGCGTGACACCGGGGAGCTGTTTTTT. It encodes CASSDWGQARDTGELFF.

The chain carries TRBV25-1 and TRBJ2-1; 15 bases agree with TRBD2. V lost 8 bases and J lost 8; bases outside the gene matches: 13. The CDR3 has 17 residues. Germline assignment: CDR1 MGHDK and CDR2 SYGVNS. The CDR3: CASEGGTSGGLIYEQFF. In DNA, the CDR3 is TGTGCCAGCGAAGGCGGGACTAGCGGGGGGCTGATATATGAGCAGTTCTTC.

V is TRBV7-9 and J is TRBJ2-3, with TRBD2 matching over 9 bases. This CDR3 has 19 residues. Per germline, CDR1 SEHNR and CDR2 FQNEAQ (reference sequence). V gave up 0 bases and J gave up 1 base; unmatched junction bases: 11. The CDR3 loop is CASSLALRGGVRGTDTQYF. Written as DNA, the CDR3 is TGTGCCAGCAGCTTAGCTCTGCGGGGGGGAGTACGGGGCACAGATACGCAGTATTTT.

The chain links TRBV19 to TRBJ2-5, with 12 bases that match TRBD1. CDR1 and CDR2 (germline): LNHDA, SQIVND (reference sequence). There are 17 residues in the CDR3. J gave up 5 bases and V 4 bases, and 11 bases lay outside the gene matches. CDR3 loop: CASSNYPGTGGRETQYF. The CDR3 coding sequence is TGTGCCAGTAGTAACTATCCCGGGACAGGGGGCCGGGAGACCCAGTACTTC. Combining the CDR3 with reference TRBV19 and TRBJ2-5 gives the whole variable domain DGGITQSPKYLFRKEGQNVTLSCEQNLNHDAMYWYRQDPGQGLRLIYYSQIVNDFQKGDIAEGYSVSREKKESFPLTVTSAQKNPTAFYLCASSNYPGTGGRETQYFGPGTRLLVL.

This clone was counted once. This sequence joins TRBV2 and TRBJ2-3; tentatively, D is TRBD1 (6 bases). This CDR3 contains 14 residues. CDR1 is SNHLY, CDR2 FYNNEI, per germline. V gave up 7 bases and J gave up 1 base, with 12 bases separating them. CDR3 loop: CASNRQERTDTQYF. CDR3 in DNA: TGTGCCAGCAATAGACAGGAACGCACAGATACGCAGTATTTT.

The chain uses TRBV15 and TRBJ2-7; D is possibly TRBD1 (6 bases). The CDR3 is 15 residues long. The ends were cut back, 4 bases at V and 4 bases at J, with 17 bases in the middle. Looked up from germline, CDR1 is LNHNV and CDR2 is YYDKDF (reference sequence). CDR3 sequence reads: CATSNLGQWGYEQYV. As DNA, the CDR3 is TGTGCCACCAGCAACCTCGGACAGTGGGGGTACGAGCAGTACGTC.

This clone has just a few counts. The chain couples TRBV29-1 to TRBJ1-5; D is possibly TRBD1 (5 bases). The V end was cut by 1 base, the J end by 1 base, with 8 bases between. The CDR3 spans 14 residues. CDR1 SQVTM and CDR2 ANQGSEA come from the germline V gene. CDR3 sequence reads: CSVEVGHSNQPQHF. The CDR3 DNA reads as TGCAGCGTTGAAGTGGGGCACAGCAATCAGCCCCAGCATTTT.

V usage is TRBV27 and J usage is TRBJ2-3; perhaps TRBD1 as D (6 bases). Per germline, CDR1 MNHEY and CDR2 SMNVEV (reference sequence). This CDR3 contains 16 residues. The V end was cut by 4 bases, the J end by 4 bases, with 18 bases between. The CDR3 coding sequence is TGTGCCAGCAGTTCCTACCGGGACAACCGGGCAGATACGCAGTATTTT. This sequence encodes CASSSYRDNRADTQYF.

The V and J genes are TRBV7-6 and TRBJ2-1; 7 bases map to TRBD2. V was pared by 1 base and J by 6 bases, with 3 bases of the junction left unmatched. CDR3 length equals 14 residues. The V gene's germline CDR1 is SGHVS and CDR2 FNYEAQ. The CDR3 DNA reads TGTGCCAGCAGCTTAGGGGGGGGGTCCAATGAGCAGTTCTTC. This translates into CASSLGGGSNEQFF.

In DNA form, the CDR3 reads TGTGCCAGCAGGGCCATTGGAGGGGACACCGGGGAGCTGTTTTTT. This sequence encodes CASRAIGGDTGELFF. The J gene is TRBJ2-2, the V gene TRBV4-2; D might be TRBD2 (6 bases). CDR1 is LGHNA, CDR2 YNFKEQ, per germline. This CDR3 is 15 amino acids long. Trimming stripped 6 bases from V and 3 bases from J, with 14 bases between.

The rearrangement links TRBV5-1 to TRBJ2-3; possibly TRBD2 for D (7 bases). CDR1 is SGHRS, CDR2 YFSETQ, per germline. The CDR3 runs 14 residues. Trimming stripped 5 bases from V and 0 bases from J, with 10 bases between. The CDR3 sequence: CASRGGASTDTQYF. In DNA, the CDR3 is TGCGCCAGCAGGGGGGGGGCTAGCACAGATACGCAGTATTTT.